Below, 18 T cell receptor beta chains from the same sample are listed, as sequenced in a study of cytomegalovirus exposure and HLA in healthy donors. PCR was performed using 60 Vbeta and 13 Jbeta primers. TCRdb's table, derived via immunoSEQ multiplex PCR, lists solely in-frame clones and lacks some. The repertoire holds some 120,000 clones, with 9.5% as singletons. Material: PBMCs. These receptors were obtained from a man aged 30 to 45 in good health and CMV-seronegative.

CDR3 in DNA: TGTGCCAGCAGTTACTCCGCCGTCCCAGGTGAAAAACTGTTTTTT. Residues: CASSYSAVPGEKLFF. The chain couples TRBV6-5 to TRBJ1-4; D not resolved. Germline V gene sequence: CDR1 MNHEY, CDR2 SVGAGI. This CDR3 is built from 15 residues. The germline V and J ends were trimmed by 0 bases and 7 bases, with 12 bases remaining between them.

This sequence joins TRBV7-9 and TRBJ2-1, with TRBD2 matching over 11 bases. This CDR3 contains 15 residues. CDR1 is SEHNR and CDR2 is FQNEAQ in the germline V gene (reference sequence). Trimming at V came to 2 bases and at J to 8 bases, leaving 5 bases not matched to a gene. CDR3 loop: CASSLTSGSTDEQFF. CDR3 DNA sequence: TGTGCCAGCAGCTTAACTAGCGGGAGCACTGATGAGCAGTTCTTC.

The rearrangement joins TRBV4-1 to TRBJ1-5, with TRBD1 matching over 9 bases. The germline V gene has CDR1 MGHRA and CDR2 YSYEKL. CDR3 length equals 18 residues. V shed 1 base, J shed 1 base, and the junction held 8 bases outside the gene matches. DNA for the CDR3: TGCGCCAGCAGCCAAGTTCCCGGGACAGGGAAGAGCAATCAGCCCCAGCATTTT. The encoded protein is CASSQVPGTGKSNQPQHF.

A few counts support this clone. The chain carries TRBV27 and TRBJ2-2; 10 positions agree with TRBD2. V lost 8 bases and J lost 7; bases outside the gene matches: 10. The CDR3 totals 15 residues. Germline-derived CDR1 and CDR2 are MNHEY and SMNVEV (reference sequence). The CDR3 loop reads CASGHGTSVGGELFF. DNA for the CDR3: TGTGCCAGCGGACACGGGACTAGCGTCGGCGGGGAGCTGTTTTTT.

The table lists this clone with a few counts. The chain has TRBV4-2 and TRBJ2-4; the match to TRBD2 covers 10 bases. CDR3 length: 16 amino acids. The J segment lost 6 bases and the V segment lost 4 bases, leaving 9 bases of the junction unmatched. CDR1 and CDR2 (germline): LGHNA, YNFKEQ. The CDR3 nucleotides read TGTGCCAGCAGCCCGGCGGAAGCGGGAGGGGGAAACATTCAGTACTTC. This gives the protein CASSPAEAGGGNIQYF.

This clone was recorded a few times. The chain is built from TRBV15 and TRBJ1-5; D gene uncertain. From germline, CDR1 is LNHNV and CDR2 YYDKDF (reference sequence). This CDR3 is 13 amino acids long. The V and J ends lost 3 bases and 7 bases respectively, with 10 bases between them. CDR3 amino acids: CATSSSPGQPQHF. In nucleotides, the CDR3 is TGTGCCACCAGCAGCTCCCCAGGACAGCCCCAGCATTTT.

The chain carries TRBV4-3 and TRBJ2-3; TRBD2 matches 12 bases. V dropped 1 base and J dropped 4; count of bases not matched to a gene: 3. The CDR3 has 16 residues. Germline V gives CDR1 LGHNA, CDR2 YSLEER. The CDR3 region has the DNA TGCGCCAGCAGCCAAGCCCTAGCGGGGGGGGCAGATACGCAGTATTTT. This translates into CASSQALAGGADTQYF.

CDR3 DNA: TGTGCCAGCAACCCCGGTTGGGGAAGGGAGGGTCAGCCCCAGCATTTT. Translated, it gives CASNPGWGREGQPQHF. The V and J genes are TRBV28 and TRBJ1-5, with unresolved D. Trimming took off 7 bases at V and 6 bases at J, with 22 bases between the two ends. The germline CDR1 and CDR2 sequences are MDHEN and SYDVKM. This CDR3 region has 16 residues. The full variable domain, rest sourced from reference TRBV28 and TRBJ1-5, is DVKVTQSSRYLVKRTGEKVFLECVQDMDHENMFWYRQDPGLGLRLIYFSYDVKMKEKGDIPEGYSVSREKKERFSLILESASTNQTSMYLCASNPGWGREGQPQHFGDGTRLSIL.

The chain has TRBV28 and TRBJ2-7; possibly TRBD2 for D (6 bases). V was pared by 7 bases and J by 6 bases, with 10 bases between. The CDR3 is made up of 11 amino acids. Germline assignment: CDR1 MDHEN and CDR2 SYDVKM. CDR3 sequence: CASTLGGEQYF. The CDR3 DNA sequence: TGTGCCAGCACTTTGGGGGGCGAGCAGTACTTC.

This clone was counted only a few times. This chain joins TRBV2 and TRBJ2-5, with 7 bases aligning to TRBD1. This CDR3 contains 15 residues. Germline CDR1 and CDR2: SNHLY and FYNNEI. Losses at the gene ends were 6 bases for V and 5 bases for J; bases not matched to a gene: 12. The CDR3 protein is CASRGMTGRVETQYF. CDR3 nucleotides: TGTGCCAGCAGGGGAATGACAGGGCGAGTTGAGACCCAGTACTTC.

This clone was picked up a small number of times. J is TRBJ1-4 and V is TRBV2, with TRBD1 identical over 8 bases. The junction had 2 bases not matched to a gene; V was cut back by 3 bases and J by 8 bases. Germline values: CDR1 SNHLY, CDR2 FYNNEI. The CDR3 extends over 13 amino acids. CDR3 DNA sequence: TGTGCCAGCAGTGAGGGGACAGGCGAAAAACTGTTTTTT. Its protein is CASSEGTGEKLFF. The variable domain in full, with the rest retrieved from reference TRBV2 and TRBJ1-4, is EPEVTQTPSHQVTQMGQEVILRCVPISNHLYFYWYRQILGQKVEFLVSFYNNEISEKSEIFDDQFSVERPDGSNFTLKIRSTKLEDSAMYFCASSEGTGEKLFFGSGTQLSVL.

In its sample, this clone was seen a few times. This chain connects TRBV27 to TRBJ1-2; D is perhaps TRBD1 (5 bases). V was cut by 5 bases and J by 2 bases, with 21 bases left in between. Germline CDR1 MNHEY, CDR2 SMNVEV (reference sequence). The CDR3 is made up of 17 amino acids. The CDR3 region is CASSKGARGERNYGYTF. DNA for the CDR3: TGTGCCAGCAGTAAAGGGGCTCGGGGGGAGAGGAACTATGGCTACACCTTC.

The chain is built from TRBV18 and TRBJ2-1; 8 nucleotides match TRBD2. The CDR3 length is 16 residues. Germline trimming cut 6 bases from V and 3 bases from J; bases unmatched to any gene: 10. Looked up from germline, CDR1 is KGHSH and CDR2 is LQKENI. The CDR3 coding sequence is TGTGCCAGCTCTGACTATAGCGGGATCGTCTACAATGAGCAGTTCTTC. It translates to CASSDYSGIVYNEQFF.

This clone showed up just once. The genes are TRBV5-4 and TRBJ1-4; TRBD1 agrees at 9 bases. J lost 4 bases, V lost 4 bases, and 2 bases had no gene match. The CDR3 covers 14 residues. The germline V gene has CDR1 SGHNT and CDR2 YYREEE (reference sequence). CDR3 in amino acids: CASSPGQGNEKLFF. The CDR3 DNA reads TGTGCCAGCAGCCCGGGACAGGGTAATGAAAAACTGTTTTTT.

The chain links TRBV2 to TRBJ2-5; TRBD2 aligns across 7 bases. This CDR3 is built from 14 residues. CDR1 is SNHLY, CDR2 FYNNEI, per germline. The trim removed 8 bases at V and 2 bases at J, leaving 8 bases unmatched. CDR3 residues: CASSDGGRQETQYF. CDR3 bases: TGTGCCAGCTCGGACGGGGGGAGGCAAGAGACCCAGTACTTC.

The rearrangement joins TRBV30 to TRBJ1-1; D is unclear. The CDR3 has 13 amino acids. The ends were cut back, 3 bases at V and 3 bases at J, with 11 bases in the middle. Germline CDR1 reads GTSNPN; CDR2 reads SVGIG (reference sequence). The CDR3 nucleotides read TGTGCCTGGAGAAGGAGGGAGGACACTGAAGCTTTCTTT. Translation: CAWRRREDTEAFF.

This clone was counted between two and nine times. The chain's CDR3 is CASSQGRRPFGELFF. Here the CDR3 DNA reads TGCGCCAGCAGCCAAGGTCGCAGGCCCTTTGGGGAGCTGTTTTTT. The chain uses TRBV4-3 and TRBJ2-2; D gene unclear. This CDR3 is built from 15 residues. V was clipped by 1 base and J by 8 bases, with 14 bases between them. Germline V gene data show CDR1 as LGHNA and CDR2 as YSLEER.

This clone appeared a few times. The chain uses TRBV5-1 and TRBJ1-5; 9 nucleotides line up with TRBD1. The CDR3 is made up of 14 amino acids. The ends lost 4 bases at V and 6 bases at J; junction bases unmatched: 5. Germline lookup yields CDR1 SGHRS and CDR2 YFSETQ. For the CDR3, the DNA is TGCGCCAGCAGCCCGGGACAGGGAAGTCAGCCCCAGCATTTT. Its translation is CASSPGQGSQPQHF.